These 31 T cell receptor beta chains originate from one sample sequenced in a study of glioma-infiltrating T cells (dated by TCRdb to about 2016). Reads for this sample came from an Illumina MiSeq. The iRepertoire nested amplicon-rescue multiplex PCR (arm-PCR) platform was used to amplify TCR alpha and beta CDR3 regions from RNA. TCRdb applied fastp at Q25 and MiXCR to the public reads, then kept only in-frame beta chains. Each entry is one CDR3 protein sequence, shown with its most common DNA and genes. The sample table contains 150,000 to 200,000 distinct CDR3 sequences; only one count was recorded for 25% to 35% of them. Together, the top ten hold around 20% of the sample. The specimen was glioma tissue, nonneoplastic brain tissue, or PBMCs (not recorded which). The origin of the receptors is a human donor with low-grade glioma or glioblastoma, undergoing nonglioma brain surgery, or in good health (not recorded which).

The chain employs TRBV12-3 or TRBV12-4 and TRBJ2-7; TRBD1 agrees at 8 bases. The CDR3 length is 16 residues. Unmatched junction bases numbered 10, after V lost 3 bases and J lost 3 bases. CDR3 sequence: CASSLGKTGVVYEQYF. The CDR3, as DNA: TGTGCCAGCAGTTTGGGAAAGACAGGGGTCGTCTACGAGCAGTACTTC.

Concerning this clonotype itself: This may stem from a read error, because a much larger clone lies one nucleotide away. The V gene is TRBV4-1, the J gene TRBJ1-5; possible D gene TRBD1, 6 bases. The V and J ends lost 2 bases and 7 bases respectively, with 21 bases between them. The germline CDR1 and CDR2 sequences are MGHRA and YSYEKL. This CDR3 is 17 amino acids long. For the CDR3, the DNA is TGCGCCAGCAGCCAATACGCGGGGTCAAGGGGGAAACAGCCCCAGCATTTT. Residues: CASSQYAGSRGKQPQHF.

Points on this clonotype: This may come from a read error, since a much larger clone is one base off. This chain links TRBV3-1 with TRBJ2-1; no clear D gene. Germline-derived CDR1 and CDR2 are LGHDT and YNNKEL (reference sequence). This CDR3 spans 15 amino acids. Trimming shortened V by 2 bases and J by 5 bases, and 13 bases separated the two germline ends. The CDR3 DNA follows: TGTGCCAGCAGCCAAAACGACGGATTAAACAATGAGCAGTTCTTC. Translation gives CASSQNDGLNNEQFF.

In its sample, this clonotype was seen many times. This CDR3 is CASRRTPQNTEAFF. CDR3 DNA: TGTGCCAGCAGAAGGACACCTCAGAACACTGAAGCTTTCTTT. The genes are TRBV6-1 and TRBJ1-1, with D possibly being TRBD1 (5 bases). Germline loops: CDR1 MNHNS, CDR2 SASEGT. V was pared by 6 bases and J by 1 base, with 12 bases between. The CDR3 is made up of 14 amino acids.

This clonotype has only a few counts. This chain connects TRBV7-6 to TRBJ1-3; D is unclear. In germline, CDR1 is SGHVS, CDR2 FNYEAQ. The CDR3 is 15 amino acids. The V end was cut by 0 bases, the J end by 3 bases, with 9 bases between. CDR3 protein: CASSLARVDGNTIYF. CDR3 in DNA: TGTGCCAGCAGCTTAGCGCGGGTTGATGGAAACACCATATATTTT. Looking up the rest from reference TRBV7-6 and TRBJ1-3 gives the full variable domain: GAGVSQSPRYKVTKRGQDVALRCDPISGHVSLYWYRQALGQGPEFLTYFNYEAQQDKSGLPNDRFSAERPEGSISTLTIQRTEQRDSAMYRCASSLARVDGNTIYFGEGSWLTVV.

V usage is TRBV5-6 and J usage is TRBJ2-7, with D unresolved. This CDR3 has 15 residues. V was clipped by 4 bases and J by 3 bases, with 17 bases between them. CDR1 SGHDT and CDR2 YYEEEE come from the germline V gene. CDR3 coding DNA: TGTGCCAGCAGCCCCCAGGACCGGGCCCACTACGAGCAGTACTTC. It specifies CASSPQDRAHYEQYF.

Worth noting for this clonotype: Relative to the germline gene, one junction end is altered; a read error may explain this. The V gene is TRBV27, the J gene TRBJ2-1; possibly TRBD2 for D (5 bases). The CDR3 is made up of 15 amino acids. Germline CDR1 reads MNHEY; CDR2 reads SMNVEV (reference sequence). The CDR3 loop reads CASGQDGISYNEQSF. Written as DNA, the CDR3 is TGTGCCAGCGGCCAGGACGGGATCTCCTACAATGAGCAGTCCTTC.

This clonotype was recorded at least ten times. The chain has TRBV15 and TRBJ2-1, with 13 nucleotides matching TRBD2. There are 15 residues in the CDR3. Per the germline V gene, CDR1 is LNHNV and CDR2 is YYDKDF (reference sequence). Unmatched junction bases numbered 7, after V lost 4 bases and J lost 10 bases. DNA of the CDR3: TGTGCCACCAGCAATGGACTAGCGGGAGTTGGCGAGCAGTTCTTC. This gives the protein CATSNGLAGVGEQFF.

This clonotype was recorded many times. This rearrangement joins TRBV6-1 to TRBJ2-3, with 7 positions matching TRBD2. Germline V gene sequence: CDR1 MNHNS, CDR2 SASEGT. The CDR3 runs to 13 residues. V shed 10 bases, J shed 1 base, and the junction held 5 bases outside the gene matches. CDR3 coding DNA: TGTGCCACTTGGACTAGTGGCACAGATACGCAGTATTTT. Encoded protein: CATWTSGTDTQYF.

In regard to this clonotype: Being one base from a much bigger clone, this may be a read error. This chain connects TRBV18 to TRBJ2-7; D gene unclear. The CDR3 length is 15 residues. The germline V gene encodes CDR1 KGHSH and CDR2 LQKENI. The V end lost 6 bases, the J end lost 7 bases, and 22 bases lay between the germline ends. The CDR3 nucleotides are TGTGCCAGCTCGCAAAGTCCAAGCCCCTACAATGAGCAGTACTTC. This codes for CASSQSPSPYNEQYF.

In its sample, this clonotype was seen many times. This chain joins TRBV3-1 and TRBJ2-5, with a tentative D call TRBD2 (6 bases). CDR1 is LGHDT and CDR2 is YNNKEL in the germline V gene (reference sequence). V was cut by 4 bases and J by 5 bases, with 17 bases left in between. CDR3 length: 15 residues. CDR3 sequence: CASSRPGTSLETQYF. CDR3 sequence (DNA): TGTGCCAGCAGCCGACCCGGGACTTCGCTTGAGACCCAGTACTTC.

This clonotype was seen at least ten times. CDR3 loop: CASSKGGTSGWLTDTQYF. CDR3 bases: TGTGCCAGCAGCAAGGGAGGGACTAGCGGATGGCTCACAGATACGCAGTATTTT. This chain connects TRBV4-2 to TRBJ2-3; 11 nucleotides align to TRBD2. This CDR3 is 18 amino acids long. V was pared by 5 bases and J by 2 bases, with 12 bases of the junction left unmatched. Germline V gene data show CDR1 as LGHNA and CDR2 as YNFKEQ.

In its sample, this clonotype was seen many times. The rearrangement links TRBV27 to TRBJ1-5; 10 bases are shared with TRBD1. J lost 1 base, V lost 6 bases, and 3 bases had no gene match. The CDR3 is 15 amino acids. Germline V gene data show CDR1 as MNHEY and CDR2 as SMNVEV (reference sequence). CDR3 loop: CASSKDRGSNQPQHF. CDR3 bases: TGTGCCAGCAGCAAGGACAGGGGGAGCAATCAGCCCCAGCATTTT.

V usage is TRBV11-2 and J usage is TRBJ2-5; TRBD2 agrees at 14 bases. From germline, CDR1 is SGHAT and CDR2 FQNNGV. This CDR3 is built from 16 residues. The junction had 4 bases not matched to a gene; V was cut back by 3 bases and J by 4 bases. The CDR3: CASSFGTSGSTETQYF. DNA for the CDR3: TGTGCCAGCAGCTTCGGGACTAGCGGGAGCACAGAGACCCAGTACTTC.

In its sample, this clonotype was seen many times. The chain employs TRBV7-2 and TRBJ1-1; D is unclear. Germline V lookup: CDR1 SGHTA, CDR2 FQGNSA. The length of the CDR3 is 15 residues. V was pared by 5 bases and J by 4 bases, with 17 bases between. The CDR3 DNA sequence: TGTGCCAGCAGCCACGGGGTGGCGGGAGGCACTGAAGCTTTCTTT. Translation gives CASSHGVAGGTEAFF.

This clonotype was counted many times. The CDR3 bases are TGTGCCATCAGTGGGGAGGGATACACCATATATTTT. It translates to CAISGEGYTIYF. V usage is TRBV10-3 and J usage is TRBJ1-3; D is ambiguous. The germline V gene has CDR1 ENHRY and CDR2 SYGVKD. Between the trimmed V and J ends, which lost 4 bases and 8 bases, there was a span of 9 bases. CDR3 length equals 12 residues.

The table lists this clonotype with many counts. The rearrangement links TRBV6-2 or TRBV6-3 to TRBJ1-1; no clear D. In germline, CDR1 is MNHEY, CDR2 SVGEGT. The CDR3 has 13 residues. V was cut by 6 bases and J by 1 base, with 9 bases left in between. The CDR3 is CASRPHRNTEAFF. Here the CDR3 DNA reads TGTGCCAGCAGGCCTCATAGGAACACTGAAGCTTTCTTT.

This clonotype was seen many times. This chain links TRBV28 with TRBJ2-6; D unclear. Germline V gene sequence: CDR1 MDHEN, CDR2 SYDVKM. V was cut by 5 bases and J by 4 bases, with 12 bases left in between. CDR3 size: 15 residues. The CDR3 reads CASSPDMSGANVLTF. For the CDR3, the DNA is TGTGCCAGCAGTCCTGACATGAGCGGGGCCAACGTCCTGACTTTC.

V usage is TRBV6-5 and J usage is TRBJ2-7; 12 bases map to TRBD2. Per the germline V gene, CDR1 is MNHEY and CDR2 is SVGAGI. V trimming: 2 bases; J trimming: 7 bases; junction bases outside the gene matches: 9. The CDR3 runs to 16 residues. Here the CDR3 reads CASSYGLAGGPHEQYF. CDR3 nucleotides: TGTGCCAGCAGTTACGGTCTAGCGGGAGGGCCCCATGAGCAGTACTTC.

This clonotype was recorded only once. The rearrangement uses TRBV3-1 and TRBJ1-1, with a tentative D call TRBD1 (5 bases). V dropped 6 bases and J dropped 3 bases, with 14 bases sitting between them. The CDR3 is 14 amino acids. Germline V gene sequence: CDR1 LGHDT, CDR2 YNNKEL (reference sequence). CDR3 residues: CASSNPTGDTEAFF. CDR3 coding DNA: TGTGCCAGCAGTAACCCGACGGGGGACACTGAAGCTTTCTTT. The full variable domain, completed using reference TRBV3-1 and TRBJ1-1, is DTAVSQTPKYLVTQMGNDKSIKCEQNLGHDTMYWYKQDSKKFLKIMFSYNNKELIINETVPNRFSPKSPDKAHLNLHINSLELGDSAVYFCASSNPTGDTEAFFGQGTRLTVV.

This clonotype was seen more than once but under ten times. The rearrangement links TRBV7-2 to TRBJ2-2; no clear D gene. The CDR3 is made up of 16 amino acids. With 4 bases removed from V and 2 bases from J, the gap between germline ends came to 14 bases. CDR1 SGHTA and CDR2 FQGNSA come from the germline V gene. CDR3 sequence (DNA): TGTGCCAGCAGCTCCCTCGGGCTCCCCAACACCGGGGAGCTGTTTTTT. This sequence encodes CASSSLGLPNTGELFF.

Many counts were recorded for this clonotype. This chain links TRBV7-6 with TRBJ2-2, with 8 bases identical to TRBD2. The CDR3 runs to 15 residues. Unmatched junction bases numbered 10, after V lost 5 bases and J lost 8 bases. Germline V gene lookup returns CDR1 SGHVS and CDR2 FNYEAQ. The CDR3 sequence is CASSPRSGTLGELFF. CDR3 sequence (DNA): TGTGCCAGCAGCCCCCGTAGCGGGACCTTAGGGGAGCTGTTTTTT.

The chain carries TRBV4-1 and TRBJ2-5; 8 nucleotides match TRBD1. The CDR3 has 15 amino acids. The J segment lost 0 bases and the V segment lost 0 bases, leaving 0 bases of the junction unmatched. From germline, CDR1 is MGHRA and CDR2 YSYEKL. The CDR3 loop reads CASSQEDRDQETQYF. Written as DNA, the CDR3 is TGCGCCAGCAGCCAAGAGGACAGGGACCAAGAGACCCAGTACTTC.

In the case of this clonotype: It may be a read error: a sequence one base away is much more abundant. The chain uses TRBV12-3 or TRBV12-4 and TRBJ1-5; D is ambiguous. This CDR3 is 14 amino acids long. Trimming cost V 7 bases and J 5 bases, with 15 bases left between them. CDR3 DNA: TGTGCCAGCACCATAGTGGTACAGTATCAGCCCCAGCATTTT. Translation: CASTIVVQYQPQHF.

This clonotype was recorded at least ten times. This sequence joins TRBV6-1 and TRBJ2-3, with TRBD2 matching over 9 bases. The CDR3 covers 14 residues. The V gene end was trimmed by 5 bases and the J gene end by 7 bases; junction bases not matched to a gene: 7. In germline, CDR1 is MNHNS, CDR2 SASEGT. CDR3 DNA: TGTGCCAGCAGTTCCGGACTAGCGAGCTATACGCAGTATTTT. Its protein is CASSSGLASYTQYF.

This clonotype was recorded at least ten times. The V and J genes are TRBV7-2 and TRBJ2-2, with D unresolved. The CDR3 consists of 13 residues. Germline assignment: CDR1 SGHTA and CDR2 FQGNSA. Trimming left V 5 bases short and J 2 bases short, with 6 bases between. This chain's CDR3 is CASSQLNTGELFF. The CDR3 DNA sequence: TGTGCCAGCAGCCAATTAAACACCGGGGAGCTGTTTTTT.

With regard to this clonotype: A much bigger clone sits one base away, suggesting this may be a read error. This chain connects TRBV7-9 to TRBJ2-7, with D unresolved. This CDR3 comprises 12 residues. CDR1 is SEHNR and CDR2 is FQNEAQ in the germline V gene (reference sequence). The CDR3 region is CARSLEIYEQYF. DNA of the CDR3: TGTGCCAGAAGCTTAGAAATCTACGAGCAGTACTTC.

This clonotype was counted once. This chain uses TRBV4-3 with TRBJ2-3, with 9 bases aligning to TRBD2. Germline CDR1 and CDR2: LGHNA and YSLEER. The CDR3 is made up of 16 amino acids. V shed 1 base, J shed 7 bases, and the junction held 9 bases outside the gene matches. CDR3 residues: CASSQAASGTLYTQYF. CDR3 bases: TGCGCCAGCAGCCAAGCGGCTAGCGGGACTCTCTATACGCAGTATTTT.

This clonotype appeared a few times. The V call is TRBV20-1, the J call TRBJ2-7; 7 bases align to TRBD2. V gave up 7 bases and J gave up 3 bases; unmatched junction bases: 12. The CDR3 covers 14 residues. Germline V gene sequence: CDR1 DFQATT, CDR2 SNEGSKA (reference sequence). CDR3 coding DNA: TGCAGTGTTCACCCGGGGGGACGGAGCTACGAGCAGTACTTC. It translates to CSVHPGGRSYEQYF.

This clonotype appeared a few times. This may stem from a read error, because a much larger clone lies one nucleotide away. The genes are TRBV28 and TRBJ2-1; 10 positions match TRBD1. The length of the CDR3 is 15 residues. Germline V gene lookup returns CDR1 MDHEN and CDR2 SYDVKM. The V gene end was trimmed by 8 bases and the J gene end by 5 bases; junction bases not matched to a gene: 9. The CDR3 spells CASGVPGQGNNEQFF. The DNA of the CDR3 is TGTGCCAGCGGTGTTCCGGGACAGGGGAACAATGAGCAGTTCTTC.

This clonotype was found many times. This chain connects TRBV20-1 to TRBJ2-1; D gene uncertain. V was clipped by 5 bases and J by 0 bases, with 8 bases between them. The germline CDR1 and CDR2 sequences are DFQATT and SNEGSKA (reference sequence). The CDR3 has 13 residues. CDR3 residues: CSAYGPSYNEQFF. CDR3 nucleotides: TGCAGTGCTTATGGGCCCTCCTACAATGAGCAGTTCTTC.